This T cell receptor beta chain derives from a study of T cells after yellow fever vaccination. Findings and caveats of the study: A weaker secondary response peaked on day 5, the primary on day 15.

In making TCR cDNA, 5'RACE template switching added a universal primer site and UMIs to it. TCRdb passed the 5' RACE reads through MiXCR, listing each CDR3 protein once. There are over 300,000 distinct CDR3 sequences in the sample; about 4% occur only once, and approximately 23% lies in the top ten. The length of the CDR3 is 16 residues. V lost 0 bases, J lost 5 bases, and 6 bases stayed unmatched. The germline CDR1 and CDR2 sequences are LNHNV and YYDKDF (reference sequence). This clonotype was seen at least ten times. Its specificity is unknown. Sample: PBMCs, taken 5 days after the yellow fever booster vaccination. The J gene is TRBJ2-1, the V gene TRBV15; 8 bases line up with TRBD1. The receptor was derived from a man between 18 and 29 years old who received the YFV17D yellow fever vaccine. This chain's CDR3 is CATSRDWDRLDNEQFF. The CDR3 coding sequence is TGTGCCACCAGCAGAGATTGGGACAGGCTAGACAATGAGCAGTTCTTC.